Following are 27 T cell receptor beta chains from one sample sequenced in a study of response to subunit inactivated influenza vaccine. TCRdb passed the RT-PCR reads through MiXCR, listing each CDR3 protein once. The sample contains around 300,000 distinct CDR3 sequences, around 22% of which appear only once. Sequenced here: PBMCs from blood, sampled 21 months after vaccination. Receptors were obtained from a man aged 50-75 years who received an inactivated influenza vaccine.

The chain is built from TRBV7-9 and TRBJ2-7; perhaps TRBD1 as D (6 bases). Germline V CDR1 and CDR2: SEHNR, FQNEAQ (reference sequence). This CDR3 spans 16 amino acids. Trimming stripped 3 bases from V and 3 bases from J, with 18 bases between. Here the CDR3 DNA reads TGTGCCAGCAGCTTTAATGCAGGGGACATCCTCTACGAGCAGTACTTC. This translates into CASSFNAGDILYEQYF.

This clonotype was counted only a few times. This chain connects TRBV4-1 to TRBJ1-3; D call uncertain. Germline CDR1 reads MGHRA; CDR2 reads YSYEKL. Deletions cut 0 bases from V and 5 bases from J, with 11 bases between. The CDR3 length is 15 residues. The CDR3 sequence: CASSQDSGVRNTIYF. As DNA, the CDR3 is TGCGCCAGCAGCCAAGATAGCGGGGTTCGAAACACCATATATTTT.

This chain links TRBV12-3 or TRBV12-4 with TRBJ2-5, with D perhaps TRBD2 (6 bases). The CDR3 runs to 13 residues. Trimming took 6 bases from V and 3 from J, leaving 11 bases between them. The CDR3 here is CASRAGTEETQYF. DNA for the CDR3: TGTGCCAGCAGGGCCGGGACTGAAGAGACCCAGTACTTC.

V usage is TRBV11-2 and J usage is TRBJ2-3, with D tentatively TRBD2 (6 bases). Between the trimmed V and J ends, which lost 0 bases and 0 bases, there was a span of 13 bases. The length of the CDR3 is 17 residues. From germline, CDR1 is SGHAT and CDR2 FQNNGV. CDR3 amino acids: CASSLEWVGTSTDTQYF. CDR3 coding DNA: TGTGCCAGCAGCTTAGAGTGGGTCGGGACTAGCACAGATACGCAGTATTTT.

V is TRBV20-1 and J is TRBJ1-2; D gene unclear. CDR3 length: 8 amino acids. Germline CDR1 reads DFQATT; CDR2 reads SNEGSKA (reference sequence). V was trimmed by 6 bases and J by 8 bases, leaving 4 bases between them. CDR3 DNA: TGCAGTGCCCCGGGCTACACCTTC. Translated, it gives CSAPGYTF.

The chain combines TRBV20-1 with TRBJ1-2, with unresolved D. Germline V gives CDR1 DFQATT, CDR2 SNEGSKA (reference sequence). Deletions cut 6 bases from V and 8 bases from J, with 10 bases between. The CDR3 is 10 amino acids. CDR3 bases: TGCAGTGCGCCCACTGAGGGCTACACCTTC. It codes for CSAPTEGYTF.

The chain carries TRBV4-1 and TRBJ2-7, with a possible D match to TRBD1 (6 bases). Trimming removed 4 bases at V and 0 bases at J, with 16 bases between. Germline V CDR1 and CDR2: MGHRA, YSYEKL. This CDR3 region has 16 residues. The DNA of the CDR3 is TGCGCCAGCAGCCTAAAGGACAGTGCCGCCTCCTACGAGCAGTACTTC. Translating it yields CASSLKDSAASYEQYF.

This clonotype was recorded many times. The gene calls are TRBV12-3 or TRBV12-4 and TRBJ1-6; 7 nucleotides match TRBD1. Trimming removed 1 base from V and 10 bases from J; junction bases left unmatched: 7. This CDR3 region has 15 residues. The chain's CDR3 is CASSLGGGGDSPLHF. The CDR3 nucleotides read TGTGCCAGCAGTTTAGGGGGAGGGGGCGACTCACCCCTCCACTTT.

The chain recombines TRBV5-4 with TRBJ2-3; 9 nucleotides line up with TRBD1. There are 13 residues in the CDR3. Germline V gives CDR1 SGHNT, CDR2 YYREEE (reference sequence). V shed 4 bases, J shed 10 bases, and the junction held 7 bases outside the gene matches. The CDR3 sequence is CASSLRTGEAQYF. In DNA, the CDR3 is TGTGCCAGCAGCCTTCGGACAGGGGAGGCGCAGTATTTT.

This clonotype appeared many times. For the CDR3, the DNA is TGCGCCAGCAGCTTCGGACAGGGCGCTAATGAAAAACTGTTTTTT. Its translation: CASSFGQGANEKLFF. This chain joins TRBV5-1 and TRBJ1-4; 8 positions match TRBD1. The CDR3 totals 15 residues. J was trimmed by 3 bases and V by 2 bases; bases with no gene match: 3. Germline lookup yields CDR1 SGHRS and CDR2 YFSETQ.

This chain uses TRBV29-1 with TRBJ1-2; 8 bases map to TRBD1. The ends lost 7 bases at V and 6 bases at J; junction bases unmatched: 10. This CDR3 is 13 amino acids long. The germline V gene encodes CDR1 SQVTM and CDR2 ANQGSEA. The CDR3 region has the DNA TGCAGCGCAGGACAGGGATGGCGCGATGGCTACACCTTC. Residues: CSAGQGWRDGYTF.

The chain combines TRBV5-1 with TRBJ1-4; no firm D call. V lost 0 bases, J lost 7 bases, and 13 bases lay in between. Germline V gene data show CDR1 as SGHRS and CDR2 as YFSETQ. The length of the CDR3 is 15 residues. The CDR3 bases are TGCGCCAGCAGCTTGGCCGGGCAGAATATTGAAAAACTGTTTTTT. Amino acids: CASSLAGQNIEKLFF.

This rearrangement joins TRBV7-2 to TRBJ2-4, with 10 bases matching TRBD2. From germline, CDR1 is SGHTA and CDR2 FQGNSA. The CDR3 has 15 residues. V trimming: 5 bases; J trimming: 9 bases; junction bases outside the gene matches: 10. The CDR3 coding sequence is TGTGCCAGCAGCGCCCCTCTAGCGGGGGCCGGCATTCAGTACTTC. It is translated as CASSAPLAGAGIQYF. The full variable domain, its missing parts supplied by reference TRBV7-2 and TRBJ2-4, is GAGVSQSPSNKVTEKGKDVELRCDPISGHTALYWYRQSLGQGLEFLIYFQGNSAPDKSGLPSDRFSAERTGGSVSTLTIQRTQQEDSAVYLCASSAPLAGAGIQYFGAGTRLSVL.

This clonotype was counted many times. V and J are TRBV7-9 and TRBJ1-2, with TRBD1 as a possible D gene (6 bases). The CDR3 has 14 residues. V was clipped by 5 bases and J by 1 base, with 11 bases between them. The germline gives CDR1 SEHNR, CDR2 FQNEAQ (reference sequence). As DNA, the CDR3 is TGTGCCAGCAGCCCGGACAGCATTAACTATGGCTACACCTTC. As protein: CASSPDSINYGYTF. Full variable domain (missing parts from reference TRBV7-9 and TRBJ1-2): DTGVSQNPRHKITKRGQNVTFRCDPISEHNRLYWYRQTLGQGPEFLTYFQNEAQLEKSRLLSDRFSAERPKGSFSTLEIQRTEQGDSAMYLCASSPDSINYGYTFGSGTRLTVV.

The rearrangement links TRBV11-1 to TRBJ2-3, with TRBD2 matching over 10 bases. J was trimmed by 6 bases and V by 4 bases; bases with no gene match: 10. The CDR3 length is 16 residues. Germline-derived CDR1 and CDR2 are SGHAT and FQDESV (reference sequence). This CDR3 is CASSSTSGTNGDTQYF. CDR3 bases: TGTGCCAGCAGCTCAACTAGCGGGACAAACGGGGATACGCAGTATTTT.

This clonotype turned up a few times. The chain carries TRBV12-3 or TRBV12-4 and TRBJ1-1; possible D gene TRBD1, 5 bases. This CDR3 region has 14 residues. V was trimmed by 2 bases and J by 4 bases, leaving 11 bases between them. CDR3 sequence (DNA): TGTGCCAGCAGTTTATATCGGAGGGGCACTGAAGCTTTCTTT. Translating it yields CASSLYRRGTEAFF.

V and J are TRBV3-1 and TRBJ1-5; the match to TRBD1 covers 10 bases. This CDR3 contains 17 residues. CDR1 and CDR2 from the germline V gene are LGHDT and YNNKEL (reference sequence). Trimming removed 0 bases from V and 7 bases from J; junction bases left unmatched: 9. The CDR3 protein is CASSQDFPGQGIQPQHF. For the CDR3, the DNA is TGTGCCAGCAGCCAAGATTTTCCGGGACAGGGGATCCAGCCCCAGCATTTT.

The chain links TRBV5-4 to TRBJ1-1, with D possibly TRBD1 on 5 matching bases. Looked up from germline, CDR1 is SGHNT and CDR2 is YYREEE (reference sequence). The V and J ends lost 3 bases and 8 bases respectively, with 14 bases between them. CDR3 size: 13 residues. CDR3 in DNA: TGTGCCAGCAGCTCCCCGCAGGGAACGGAAGCTTTCTTT. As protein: CASSSPQGTEAFF.

The CDR3: CASSLVGGLKGTEAFF. CDR3 sequence (DNA): TGTGCCAGCAGCTTAGTTGGGGGGTTGAAAGGCACTGAAGCTTTCTTT. The chain combines TRBV7-8 with TRBJ1-1; D is perhaps TRBD1 (5 bases). The V end was cut by 1 base, the J end by 4 bases, with 16 bases between. The CDR3 spans 16 residues. Germline V gives CDR1 SGHVS, CDR2 FQNEAQ.

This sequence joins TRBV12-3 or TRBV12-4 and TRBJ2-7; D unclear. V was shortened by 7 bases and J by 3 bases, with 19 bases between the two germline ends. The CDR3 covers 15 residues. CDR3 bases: TGTGCCAGCACGCCTACTCTGGGGAACTTCTACGAGCAGTACTTC. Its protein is CASTPTLGNFYEQYF.

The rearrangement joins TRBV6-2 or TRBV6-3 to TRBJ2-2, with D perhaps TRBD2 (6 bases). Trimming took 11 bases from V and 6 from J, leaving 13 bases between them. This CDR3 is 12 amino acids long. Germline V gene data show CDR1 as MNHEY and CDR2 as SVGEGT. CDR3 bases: TGTGCCGCCAGACCGGGGGCCGGGGAGCTGTTTTTT. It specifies CAARPGAGELFF.

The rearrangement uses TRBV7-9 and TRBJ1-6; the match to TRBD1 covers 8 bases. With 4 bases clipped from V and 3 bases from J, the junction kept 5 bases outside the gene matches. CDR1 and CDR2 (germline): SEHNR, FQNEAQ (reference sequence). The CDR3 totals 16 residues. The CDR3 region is CASSSDRVGYNSPLHF. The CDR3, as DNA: TGTGCCAGCAGCTCGGACAGGGTCGGCTATAATTCACCCCTCCACTTT.

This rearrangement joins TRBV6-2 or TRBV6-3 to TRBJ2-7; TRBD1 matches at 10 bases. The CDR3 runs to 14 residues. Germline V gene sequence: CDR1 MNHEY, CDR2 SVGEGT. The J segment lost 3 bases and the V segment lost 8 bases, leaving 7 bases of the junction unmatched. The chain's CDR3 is CASARGQGVYEQYF. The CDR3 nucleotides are TGTGCCAGCGCGAGAGGACAGGGGGTCTACGAGCAGTACTTC.

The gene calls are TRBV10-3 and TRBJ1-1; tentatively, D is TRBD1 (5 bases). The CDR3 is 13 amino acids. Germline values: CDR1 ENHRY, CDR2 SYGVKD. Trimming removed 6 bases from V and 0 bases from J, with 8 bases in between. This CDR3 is CAISRELNTEAFF. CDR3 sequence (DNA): TGTGCCATCAGCAGGGAATTGAACACTGAAGCTTTCTTT.

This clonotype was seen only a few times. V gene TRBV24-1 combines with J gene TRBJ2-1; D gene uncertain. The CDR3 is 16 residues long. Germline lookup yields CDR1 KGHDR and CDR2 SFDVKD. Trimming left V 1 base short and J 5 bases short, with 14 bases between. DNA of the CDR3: TGTGCCACCAGTGATTTCGGCAGGTCGGGCCACAATGAGCAGTTCTTC. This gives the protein CATSDFGRSGHNEQFF.

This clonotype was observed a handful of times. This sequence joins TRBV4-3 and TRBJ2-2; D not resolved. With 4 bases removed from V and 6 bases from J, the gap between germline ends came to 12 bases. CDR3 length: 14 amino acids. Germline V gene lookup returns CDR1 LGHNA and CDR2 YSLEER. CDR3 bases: TGCGCCAGCAGCCTAGACCAGGCCCCCGGGGAGCTGTTTTTT. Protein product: CASSLDQAPGELFF.

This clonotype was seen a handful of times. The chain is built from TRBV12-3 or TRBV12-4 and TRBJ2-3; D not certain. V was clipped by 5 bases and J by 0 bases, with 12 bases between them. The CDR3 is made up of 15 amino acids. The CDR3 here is CASSPTTQSTDTQYF. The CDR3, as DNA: TGTGCCAGCAGTCCCACTACCCAGAGCACAGATACGCAGTATTTT.